These 12 T cell receptor beta chains were all obtained from the same sample, sequenced in a study of T cells in Graves' hyperthyroidism and ophthalmopathy. The CDR3 regions of TCR beta were amplified from RNA transcripts. The primer set for the first-round RT-PCR of the TCR CDR3 was HTBI. TCRdb analysed the multiplex PCR reads with MiXCR anew, one entry per CDR3 protein. The sample shows 300,000 or so distinct CDR3 sequences, approximately 22% of them seen only once. The sample was blood. These receptors originate from a woman aged 50 to 65 with Graves' hyperthyroidism.

This clonotype has ten or more counts. The chain couples TRBV7-9 to TRBJ2-3, with TRBD2 matching over 8 bases. The germline gives CDR1 SEHNR, CDR2 FQNEAQ (reference sequence). J was trimmed by 3 bases and V by 1 base; bases with no gene match: 3. CDR3 length: 15 residues. The CDR3 coding sequence is TGTGCCAGCAGCTTAGAAGCGGGGGTAACAGATACGCAGTATTTT. Its translation: CASSLEAGVTDTQYF.

V and J are TRBV30 and TRBJ1-2; 7 bases line up with TRBD1. CDR3 length equals 14 residues. J lost 4 bases, V lost 1 base, and 6 bases had no gene match. From germline, CDR1 is GTSNPN and CDR2 SVGIG (reference sequence). The CDR3 loop is CAWSETGPAYGYTF. CDR3 nucleotides: TGTGCCTGGAGTGAGACAGGGCCCGCCTATGGCTACACCTTC.

This clonotype showed up many times. The genes are TRBV30 and TRBJ1-4; 8 bases agree with TRBD1. The V and J ends lost 3 bases and 7 bases, in that order; junction bases with no gene match: 7. CDR3 length: 14 amino acids. CDR1 and CDR2 (germline): GTSNPN, SVGIG (reference sequence). CDR3 coding DNA: TGTGCCTGGAGACGACAGGGGTCGAGTGAAAAACTGTTTTTT. It specifies CAWRRQGSSEKLFF.

This clonotype came up many times. The chain is built from TRBV5-1 and TRBJ2-4, with D perhaps matching TRBD1 (6 bases). V gave up 0 bases and J gave up 0 bases, with 13 bases separating them. The CDR3 covers 17 residues. Germline-derived CDR1 and CDR2 are SGHRS and YFSETQ. The CDR3 loop is CASSLGSGAGAKNIQYF. The CDR3 nucleotides are TGCGCCAGCAGCTTGGGATCAGGGGCGGGAGCCAAAAACATTCAGTACTTC.

This chain uses TRBV11-2 with TRBJ2-1; the match to TRBD2 covers 9 bases. This CDR3 comprises 16 residues. V lost 0 bases and J lost 8; bases outside the gene matches: 8. In germline, CDR1 is SGHAT, CDR2 FQNNGV. CDR3 amino acids: CASSLDVPSGIDEQFF. In DNA form, the CDR3 reads TGTGCCAGCAGCTTAGATGTCCCTAGCGGGATAGATGAGCAGTTCTTC.

This clonotype was picked up many times. This chain connects TRBV6-2 or TRBV6-3 to TRBJ1-1, with a weak D call TRBD1 (5 bases). V was trimmed by 7 bases and J by 6 bases, leaving 9 bases between them. The CDR3 covers 11 residues. CDR1 MNHEY and CDR2 SVGEGT come from the germline V gene. CDR3 in DNA: TGTGCCAGCACTCGGGGCGCTGAAGCTTTCTTT. It encodes CASTRGAEAFF.

This clonotype was recorded at least ten times. The chain recombines TRBV27 with TRBJ1-5; no clear D gene. The CDR3 extends over 13 amino acids. From germline, CDR1 is MNHEY and CDR2 SMNVEV (reference sequence). V was clipped by 8 bases and J by 0 bases, with 8 bases between them. CDR3 in DNA: TGTGCCAGCCGGTTCGGTAGCAATCAGCCCCAGCATTTT. Translated, it gives CASRFGSNQPQHF.

Ten or more counts support this clonotype. CDR3 sequence: CASGGGNTEAFF. Here the CDR3 DNA reads TGTGCCAGCGGAGGGGGGAACACTGAAGCTTTCTTT. The V gene is TRBV28, the J gene TRBJ1-1, with a weak D call TRBD1 (6 bases). The CDR3 spans 12 residues. Germline V gene sequence: CDR1 MDHEN, CDR2 SYDVKM. Trimming left V 8 bases short and J 1 base short, with 8 bases between. Filled out from reference TRBV28 and TRBJ1-1, the complete variable domain reads DVKVTQSSRYLVKRTGEKVFLECVQDMDHENMFWYRQDPGLGLRLIYFSYDVKMKEKGDIPEGYSVSREKKERFSLILESASTNQTSMYLCASGGGNTEAFFGQGTRLTVV.

This chain uses TRBV10-1 with TRBJ2-7; D possibly corresponds to TRBD2 (5 bases). V was trimmed by 2 bases and J by 2 bases, leaving 10 bases between them. Germline CDR1 WNHNN, CDR2 SYGVQD (reference sequence). There are 14 residues in the CDR3. CDR3 residues: CASSEAGKTYEQYF. CDR3 sequence (DNA): TGCGCCAGCAGTGAGGCCGGGAAAACCTACGAGCAGTACTTC.

This chain uses TRBV20-1 with TRBJ2-2; no clear D. Looked up from germline, CDR1 is DFQATT and CDR2 is SNEGSKA (reference sequence). Trimming stripped 0 bases from V and 0 bases from J, with 14 bases between. This CDR3 region has 17 residues. The CDR3 loop reads CSAREVARSANTGELFF. CDR3 coding DNA: TGCAGTGCTAGAGAAGTTGCCAGGTCCGCGAACACCGGGGAGCTGTTTTTT.

This clonotype was seen many times. The rearrangement joins TRBV6-1 to TRBJ2-6; no reliable D call. This CDR3 region has 15 residues. Germline CDR1 is MNHNS and CDR2 is SASEGT. V lost 5 bases to trimming and J lost 0 bases, with 8 bases between them. The CDR3 coding sequence is TGTGCCAGCAGTTCCCCCCGCTCTGGGGCCAACGTCCTGACTTTC. Amino acid sequence: CASSSPRSGANVLTF.

This clonotype was recorded many times. The chain joins TRBV6-1 to TRBJ1-2; 11 bases line up with TRBD1. Germline V gene sequence: CDR1 MNHNS, CDR2 SASEGT. V trimming: 2 bases; J trimming: 4 bases; junction bases outside the gene matches: 3. This CDR3 comprises 15 residues. CDR3 in amino acids: CASSEMGQGGYGYTF. CDR3 nucleotide sequence: TGTGCCAGCAGTGAAATGGGACAGGGGGGCTATGGCTACACCTTC.